Below, 2 T cell receptor beta chains from the same sample are listed, as sequenced in a study of shared clonotypes between healthy human individuals. The method was immunoSEQ multiplex PCR; TCRdb's version includes in-frame clones alone and lacks a portion of them. Here the sample spans some 2,000,000 clones, about 94% being singletons. Sequences were obtained from naive CD4+ T cells sorted from blood. Subset meaning: CD45RA+ positively selected. The receptors here all came from a young man in good health.

The chain links TRBV23-1 to TRBJ2-5; no firm D call. TRBV23-1 is an open reading frame whose function is uncertain. Trimming shortened V by 6 bases and J by 5 bases, and 19 bases separated the two germline ends. The CDR3 has 15 amino acids. CDR3 amino acids: CASRYPGSLRETQYF. The CDR3 DNA sequence: TGCGCCAGCAGATACCCGGGCTCCCTGCGGGAGACCCAGTACTTC.

The chain couples TRBV30 to TRBJ1-5; a weak D match, TRBD1 (5 bases). This CDR3 spans 13 amino acids. Germline V gene data show CDR1 as GTSNPN and CDR2 as SVGIG (reference sequence). Trimming took 5 bases from V and 0 from J, leaving 8 bases between them. Written as DNA, the CDR3 is TGTGCCTGGGGGGACCATAGCAATCAGCCCCAGCATTTT. It is translated as CAWGDHSNQPQHF.